This T cell receptor beta chain was found in a study of T cells expressing NK-cell markers. Whole-study context: The TCR beta repertoires were obtained from sorted CD3+CD56+NKG2C+, CD3+CD56+NKG2C- and CD3+CD56-NKG2C+ T cells. Seven of the eight sequenced donors were classified as HCMV-seropositive, and one was classified as seronegative. Study-wide points: In a few donors, dominant clonotypes made up about 28.3-65% of CD3+CD56-NKG2C+ cells.

This CDR3 has 18 residues. The germline CDR1 and CDR2 sequences are SGHKS and YYEKEE (reference sequence). Using the 5' RACE reads, TCRdb records one entry per CDR3 protein without DNA. Here the sample table reports hundreds of thousands of distinct CDR3 sequences. With respect to this clonotype: The antigen is undetermined.

The source material was blood T cells: a sorted CD56 or NKG2C T cell subset, CD4+ or CD8+ T cells, or bulk PBMC T cells (not recorded which). This receptor was taken from a woman between 18 and 75 years old in good health. The V call is TRBV5-5, the J call TRBJ2-4; as DNA is missing, the TRBD2 call by TCRdb cannot be tested. This chain's CDR3 is CASSFGLAVTLAKNIQYF.